Each of the 8 T cell receptor beta chains below was sequenced from the same sample in a study of CD8+CD57+ T cells in acquired aplastic anemia. Template material for TCR beta VDJ and CDR3 profiling consisted of genomic DNA. One entry per CDR3 protein results from TCRdb running MiXCR on the reads. Among 310,000 or so distinct CDR3 sequences, approximately 60% were seen once, and the ten largest hold around 1.3%. Whoever was chosen for sequencing had shown CD8+CD57+ cell expansion by flow cytometry. The material sequenced was sorted CD4+, CD8+, or CD8+CD57+ T cells (not recorded which) from PBMCs. The receptors stem from a human donor with aplastic anemia.

The rearrangement joins TRBV19 to TRBJ1-1; 9 bases match TRBD1. V lost 7 bases and J lost 5; bases outside the gene matches: 5. From germline, CDR1 is LNHDA and CDR2 SQIVND (reference sequence). The CDR3 has 13 residues. CDR3 residues: CASTGTGRTEAFF. The CDR3 nucleotides read TGTGCCAGTACCGGGACAGGGAGAACTGAAGCTTTCTTT.

A few counts support this clonotype. The rearrangement joins TRBV20-1 to TRBJ2-7; the D is unclear. Looked up from germline, CDR1 is DFQATT and CDR2 is SNEGSKA (reference sequence). CDR3 size: 11 residues. With 1 base removed from V and 5 bases from J, the gap between germline ends came to 6 bases. The CDR3 nucleotides read TGCAGTGCTAGAGTAGAGCACGAGCAGTACTTC. The encoded protein is CSARVEHEQYF.

At least ten counts were recorded for this clonotype. The chain employs TRBV6-5 and TRBJ1-3; D gene unclear. V gave up 5 bases and J gave up 9 bases, with 20 bases separating them. Germline V lookup: CDR1 MNHEY, CDR2 SVGAGI. This CDR3 has 15 residues. The chain's CDR3 is CASSQKRRTAGTIYF. DNA of the CDR3: TGTGCCAGCAGTCAAAAAAGACGAACAGCGGGCACCATATATTTT.

On this clonotype: This clone may be a read error of a much larger clone one base away. The chain carries TRBV10-2 and TRBJ2-1; D may be TRBD1 (5 bases). Germline assignment: CDR1 WSHSY and CDR2 SAAADI. This CDR3 is 16 amino acids long. The CDR3 coding sequence is TGCGCCAGCAGTGACCCGACAGCGATCTCCTACAATGGGCAGTTCTTC. Protein product: CASSDPTAISYNGQFF.

The V call is TRBV7-9, the J call TRBJ2-2; no definite D call. Germline CDR1 is SEHNR and CDR2 is FQNEAQ (reference sequence). This CDR3 contains 10 residues. The ends were cut back, 10 bases at V and 8 bases at J, with 8 bases in the middle. CDR3 protein: CAIILGELFF. The CDR3 DNA reads as TGTGCCATCATACTGGGGGAGCTGTTTTTT.

The rearrangement links TRBV10-3 to TRBJ2-1; 11 bases align to TRBD2. The CDR3 totals 14 residues. Germline assignment: CDR1 ENHRY and CDR2 SYGVKD. Losses at the gene ends were 10 bases for V and 0 bases for J; bases not matched to a gene: 2. Here the CDR3 DNA reads TGTGCCACCGGGACTAGCGGCTCCTACAATGAGCAGTTCTTC. It yields the protein CATGTSGSYNEQFF.

This clonotype has a single count. In nucleotides, the CDR3 is TGCAGTGCTAGAGGGGGCAACTTTCGAGAGACCCAGTACTTC. Translation: CSARGGNFRETQYF. The chain couples TRBV20-1 to TRBJ2-5; weak D call: TRBD1 (5 bases). Germline V gives CDR1 DFQATT, CDR2 SNEGSKA (reference sequence). V was shortened by 1 base and J by 4 bases, with 13 bases between the two germline ends. The CDR3 is made up of 14 amino acids.

This clonotype was observed once. The gene calls are TRBV12-3 or TRBV12-4 and TRBJ1-1; TRBD1 agrees at 7 bases. Trimming removed 3 bases from V and 4 bases from J; junction bases left unmatched: 5. The CDR3 has 14 residues. The CDR3 bases are TGTGCCAGCAGTTTCTGGGCAGGGGGCACTGAAGCTTTCTTT. Protein product: CASSFWAGGTEAFF.